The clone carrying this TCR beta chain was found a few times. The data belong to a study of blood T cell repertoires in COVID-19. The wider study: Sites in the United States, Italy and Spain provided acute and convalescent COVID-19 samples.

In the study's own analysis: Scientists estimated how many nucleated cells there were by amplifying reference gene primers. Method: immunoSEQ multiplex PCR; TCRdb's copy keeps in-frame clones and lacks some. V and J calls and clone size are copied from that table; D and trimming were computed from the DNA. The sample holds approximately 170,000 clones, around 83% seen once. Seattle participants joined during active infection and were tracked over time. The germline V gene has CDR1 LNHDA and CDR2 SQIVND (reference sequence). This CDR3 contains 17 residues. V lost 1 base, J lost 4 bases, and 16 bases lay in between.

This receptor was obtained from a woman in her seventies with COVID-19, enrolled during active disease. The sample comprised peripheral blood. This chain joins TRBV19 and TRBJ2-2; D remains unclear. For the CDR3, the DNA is TGTGCCAGTAGTATAGTGACTGGCCTGCGTGGCACCGGGGAGCTGTTTTTT. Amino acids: CASSIVTGLRGTGELFF.